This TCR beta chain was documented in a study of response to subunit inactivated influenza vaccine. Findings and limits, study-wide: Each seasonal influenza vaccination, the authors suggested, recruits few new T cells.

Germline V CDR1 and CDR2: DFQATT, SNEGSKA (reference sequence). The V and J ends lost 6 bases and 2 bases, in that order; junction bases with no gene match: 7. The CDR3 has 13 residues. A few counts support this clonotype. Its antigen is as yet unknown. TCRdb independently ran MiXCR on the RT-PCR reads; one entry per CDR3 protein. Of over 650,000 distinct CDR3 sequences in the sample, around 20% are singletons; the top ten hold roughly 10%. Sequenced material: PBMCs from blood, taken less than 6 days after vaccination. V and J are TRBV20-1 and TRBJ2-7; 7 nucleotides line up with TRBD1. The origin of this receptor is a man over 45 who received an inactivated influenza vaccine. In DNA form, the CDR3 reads TGCAGTGCAACGGACAGGTCAACCTACGAGCAGTACTTC. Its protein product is CSATDRSTYEQYF.